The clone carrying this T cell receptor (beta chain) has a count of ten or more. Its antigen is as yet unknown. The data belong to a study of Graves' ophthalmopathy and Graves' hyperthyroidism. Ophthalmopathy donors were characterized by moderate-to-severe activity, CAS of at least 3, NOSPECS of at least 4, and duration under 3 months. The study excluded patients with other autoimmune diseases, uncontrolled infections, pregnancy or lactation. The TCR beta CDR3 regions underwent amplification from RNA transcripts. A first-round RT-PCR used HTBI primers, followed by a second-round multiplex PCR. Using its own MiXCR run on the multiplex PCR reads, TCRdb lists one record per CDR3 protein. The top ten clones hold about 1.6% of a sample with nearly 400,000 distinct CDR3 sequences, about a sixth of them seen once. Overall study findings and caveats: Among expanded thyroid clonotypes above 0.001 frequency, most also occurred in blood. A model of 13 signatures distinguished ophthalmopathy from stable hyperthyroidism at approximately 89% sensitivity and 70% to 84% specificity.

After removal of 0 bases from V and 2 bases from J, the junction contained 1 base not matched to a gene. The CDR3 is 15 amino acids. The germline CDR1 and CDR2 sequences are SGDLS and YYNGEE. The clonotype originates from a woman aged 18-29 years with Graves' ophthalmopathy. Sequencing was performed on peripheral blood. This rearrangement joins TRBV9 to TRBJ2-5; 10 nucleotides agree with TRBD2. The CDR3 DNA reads TGTGCCAGCAGCGTAGTAGCGGGAGGACAAGAGACCCAGTACTTC. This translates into CASSVVAGGQETQYF. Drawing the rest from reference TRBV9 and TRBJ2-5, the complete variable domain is DSGVTQTPKHLITATGQRVTLRCSPRSGDLSVYWYQQSLDQGLQFLIQYYNGEERAKGNILERFSAQQFPDLHSELNLSSLELGDSALYFCASSVVAGGQETQYFGPGTRLLVL.